This T cell receptor beta chain comes out of a study of CD8 T cells in ankylosing spondylitis. Overall study results and limits: Those disease-linked clones were CD8+; they were also relatively rare in peripheral blood.

TCRdb used MiXCR to reprocess the 5' RACE reads, holding one entry per CDR3 protein. Among a few hundred thousand distinct CDR3 sequences listed, over 15% were seen once. Points on this clonotype: Antigen unknown.

The CDR3 sequence is 15 residues long. Germline lookup yields CDR1 MNHEY and CDR2 SVGEGT. V lost 1 base to trimming and J lost 3 bases, with 13 bases between them. Sequenced sample: blood, either unsorted or a sorted T cell fraction (not recorded which). The clonotype comes from a male donor with ankylosing spondylitis or in good health (not recorded which). The chain recombines TRBV6-2 or TRBV6-3 with TRBJ2-7, with a tentative D call TRBD2 (6 bases). The CDR3 sequence: CASSYFRGTYYEQYF. The CDR3 region has the DNA TGTGCCAGCAGTTACTTCCGCGGGACCTACTACGAGCAGTACTTC.